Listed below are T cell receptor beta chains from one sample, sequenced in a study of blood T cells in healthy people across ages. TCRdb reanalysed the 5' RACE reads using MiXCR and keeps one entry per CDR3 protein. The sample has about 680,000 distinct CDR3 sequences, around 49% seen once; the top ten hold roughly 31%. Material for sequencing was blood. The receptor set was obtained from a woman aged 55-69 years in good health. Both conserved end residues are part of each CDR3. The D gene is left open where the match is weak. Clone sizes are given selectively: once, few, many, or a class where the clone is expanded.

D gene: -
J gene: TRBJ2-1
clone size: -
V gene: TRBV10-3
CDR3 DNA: TGTGCCATCAGTGAGCCTACTGGTGTGGGGTACAATGAGCAGTTCTTC
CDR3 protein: CAISEPTGVGYNEQFF

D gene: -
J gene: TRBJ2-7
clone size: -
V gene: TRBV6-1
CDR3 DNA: TGTGCCAGCAGGGCTGGACAGAGCTCCTACGAGCAGTACTTC
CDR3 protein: CASRAGQSSYEQYF

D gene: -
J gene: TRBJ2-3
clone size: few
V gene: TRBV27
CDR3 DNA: TGTGCCAGCAGTTTATCGGTTAGCACAGATACGCAGTATTTT
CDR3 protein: CASSLSVSTDTQYF

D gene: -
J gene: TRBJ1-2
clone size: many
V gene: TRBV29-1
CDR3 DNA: TGCAGCGTTGAAGATCTAGTGAGGGGGGGCTACACCTTC
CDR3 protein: CSVEDLVRGGYTF

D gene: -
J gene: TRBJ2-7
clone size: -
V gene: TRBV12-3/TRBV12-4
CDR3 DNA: TGTGCCAGCAGTCCCTCCGGACCCCTCTACGAGCAGTACTTC
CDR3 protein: CASSPSGPLYEQYF

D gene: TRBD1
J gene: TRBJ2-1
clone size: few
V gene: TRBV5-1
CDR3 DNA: TGCGCCAGCAGCTTTTTTGGGACAGGGGGGTTGAATGAGCAGTTCTTC
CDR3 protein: CASSFFGTGGLNEQFF

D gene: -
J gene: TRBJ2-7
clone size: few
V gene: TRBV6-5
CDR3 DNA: TGTGCCAGCAGGAGGGACCCGCGTCGCGAGCAGTACTTC
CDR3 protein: CASRRDPRREQYF

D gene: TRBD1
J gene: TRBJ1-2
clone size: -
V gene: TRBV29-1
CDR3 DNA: TGCAGCGGGGGACAGGAAGCCAGCTATGGCTACACCTTC
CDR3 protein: CSGGQEASYGYTF

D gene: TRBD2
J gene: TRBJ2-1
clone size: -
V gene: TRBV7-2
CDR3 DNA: TGTGCCAGCAGCCACACCGGGACTAGCGGGAGAGAGGGTGAGCAGTTCTTC
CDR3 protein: CASSHTGTSGREGEQFF

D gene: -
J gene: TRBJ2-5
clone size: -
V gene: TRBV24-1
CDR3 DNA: TGTGCCACCAGTGAGGGACAAGAAGAGACCCAGTACTTC
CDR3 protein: CATSEGQEETQYF

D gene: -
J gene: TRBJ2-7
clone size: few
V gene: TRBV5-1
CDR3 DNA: TGCGCCAGCAGCTTGGGAATTGATGTGAGTGGCGAGCAGTACTTC
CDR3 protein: CASSLGIDVSGEQYF

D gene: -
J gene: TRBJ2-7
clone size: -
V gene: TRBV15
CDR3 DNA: TGTGCCACCAGCAGAGTCCCAGGGGCGTCCTACGAGCAGTACTTC
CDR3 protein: CATSRVPGASYEQYF

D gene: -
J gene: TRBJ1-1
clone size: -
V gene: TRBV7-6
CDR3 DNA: TGTGCCAGCAGCTTGAGTCAGACAAGTCTGGGCACTGAAGCTTTCTTT
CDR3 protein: CASSLSQTSLGTEAFF

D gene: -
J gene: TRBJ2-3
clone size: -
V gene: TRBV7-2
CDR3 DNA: TGTGCCAGCAGCTTACTGGGAGATATGCAGTATTTT
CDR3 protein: CASSLLGDMQYF

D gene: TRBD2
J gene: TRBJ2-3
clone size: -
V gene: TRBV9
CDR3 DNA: TGTGCCAGCAGCGAGCTAGCGGGGCGTAGCACAGATACGCAGTATTTT
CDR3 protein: CASSELAGRSTDTQYF

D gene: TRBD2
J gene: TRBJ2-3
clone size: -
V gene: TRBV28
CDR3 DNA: TGTGCCAGCAGTTTACTCGTTAGCGGGCGAGGGGATACGCAGTATTTT
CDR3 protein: CASSLLVSGRGDTQYF

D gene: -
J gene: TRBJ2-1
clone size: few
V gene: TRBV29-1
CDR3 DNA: TGCAGCGTTGGTCGCGGGAATGATAATGAGCAGTTCTTC
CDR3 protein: CSVGRGNDNEQFF

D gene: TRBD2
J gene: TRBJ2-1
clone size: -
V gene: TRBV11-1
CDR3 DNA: TGTGCCAGCAGCGCTCTAGCGGTGAGGGTCGGTGAGCAGTTCTTC
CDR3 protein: CASSALAVRVGEQFF

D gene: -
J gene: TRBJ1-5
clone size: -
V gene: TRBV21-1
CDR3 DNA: TGTGCCAGCGTGACCCCCGCTAGCAATCAGCCCCAGCATTTT
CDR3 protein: CASVTPASNQPQHF

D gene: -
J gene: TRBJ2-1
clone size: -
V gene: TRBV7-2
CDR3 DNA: TGTGCCAGCAGCTTCAGCGGCTATGAGCAGTTCTTC
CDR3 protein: CASSFSGYEQFF

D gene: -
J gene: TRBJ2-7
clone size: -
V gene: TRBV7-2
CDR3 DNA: TGTGCCAGCAGCTCTACTAGAACTATAACCTACGAGCAGTACTTC
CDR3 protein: CASSSTRTITYEQYF

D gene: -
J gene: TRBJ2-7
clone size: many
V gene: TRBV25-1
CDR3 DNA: TGTGCCAGCAGTGACACAGAGCAGTACTTC
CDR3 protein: CASSDTEQYF

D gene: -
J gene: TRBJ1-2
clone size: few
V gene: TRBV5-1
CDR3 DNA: TGCGCCAGCAGTGGAGGGAGGGTTCCGCTTGGCTACACCTTC
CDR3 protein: CASSGGRVPLGYTF

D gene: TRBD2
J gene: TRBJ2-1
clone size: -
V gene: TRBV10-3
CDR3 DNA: TGTGCCATCACCCGTGCTAGCGGAGATTACAATGAGCAGTTCTTC
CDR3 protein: CAITRASGDYNEQFF

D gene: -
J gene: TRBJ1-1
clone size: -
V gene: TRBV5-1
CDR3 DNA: TGCGCCAGCAGCCTACAGGTCGGCACTGAAGCTTTCTTT
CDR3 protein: CASSLQVGTEAFF

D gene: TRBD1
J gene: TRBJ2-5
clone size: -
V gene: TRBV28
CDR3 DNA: TGTGCCAGCTGCCAGGGGGCTGAGACCCAGTACTTC
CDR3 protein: CASCQGAETQYF

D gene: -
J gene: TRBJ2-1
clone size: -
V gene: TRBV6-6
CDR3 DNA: TGTGCCAGCAGTCCGACAGGGGAGGGTGGCAATGAGCAGTTCTTC
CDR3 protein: CASSPTGEGGNEQFF

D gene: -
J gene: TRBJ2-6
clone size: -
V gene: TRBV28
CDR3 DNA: TGTGCCAGCAGTAAAACTCTGGACAGTCTTAACTCTGGGGCCAACGTCCTGACTTTC
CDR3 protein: CASSKTLDSLNSGANVLTF

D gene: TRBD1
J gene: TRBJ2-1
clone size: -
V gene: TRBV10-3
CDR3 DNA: TGTGCCATAAACCGGGACAGGGGCTACAATGAGCAGTTCTTC
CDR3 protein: CAINRDRGYNEQFF

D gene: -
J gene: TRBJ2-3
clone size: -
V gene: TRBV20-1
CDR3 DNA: TGCAGTGCTAGACTAGCATTGGGTTGGCGTAAGGTCGATACGCAGTATTTT
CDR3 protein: CSARLALGWRKVDTQYF

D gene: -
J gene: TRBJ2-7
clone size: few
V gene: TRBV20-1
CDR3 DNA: TGCAGTGCTAGGGCCGGGACGGTATCCTACGAGCAGTACTTC
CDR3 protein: CSARAGTVSYEQYF

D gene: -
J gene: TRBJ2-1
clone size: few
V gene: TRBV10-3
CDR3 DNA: TGTGCCATCAGTGAGTCAGGGCGGGGCTCCTACAATGAGCAGTTCTTC
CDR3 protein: CAISESGRGSYNEQFF

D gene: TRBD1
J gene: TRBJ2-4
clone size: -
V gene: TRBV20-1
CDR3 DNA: TGCAGTGCTAGAGAGACAGGGGGCAAAAACATTCAGTACTTC
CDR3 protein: CSARETGGKNIQYF

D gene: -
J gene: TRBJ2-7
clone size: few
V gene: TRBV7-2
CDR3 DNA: TGTGCCAGCAGCTTAGGTGTGAGGTCCTACGAGCAGTACTTC
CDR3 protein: CASSLGVRSYEQYF

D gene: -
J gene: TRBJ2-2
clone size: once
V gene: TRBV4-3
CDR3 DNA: TGCGCCAGCAGCCAATCGGGATACGGGAGCGTCACCGGGGAGCTGTTTTTT
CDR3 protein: CASSQSGYGSVTGELFF

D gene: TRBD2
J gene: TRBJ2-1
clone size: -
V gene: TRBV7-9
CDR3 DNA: TGTGCCAGCAGCCCCCGACTAGCGGGAGGCATTGAGCAGTTCTTC
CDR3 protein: CASSPRLAGGIEQFF

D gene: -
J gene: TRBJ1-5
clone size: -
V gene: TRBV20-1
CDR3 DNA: TGCAGTGCTCCCACACAGGGAAATCAGCCCCAGCATTTT
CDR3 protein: CSAPTQGNQPQHF

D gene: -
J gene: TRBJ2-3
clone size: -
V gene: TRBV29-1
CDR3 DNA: TGCAGCGTTGAAGATATTGGTGCGGGGGATACGCAGTATTTT
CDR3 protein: CSVEDIGAGDTQYF

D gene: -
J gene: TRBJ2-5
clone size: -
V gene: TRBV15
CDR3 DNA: TGTGCCACCAGCAGGGGTAACCAAGAGACCCAGTACTTC
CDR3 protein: CATSRGNQETQYF

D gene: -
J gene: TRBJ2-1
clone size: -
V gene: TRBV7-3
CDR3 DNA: TGTGCCAGCAGCTTAACAGGGATGAATGAGCAGTTCTTC
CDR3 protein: CASSLTGMNEQFF